This TCR beta chain stems from a study of blood T cell repertoires in COVID-19. The overall study: Acute and convalescent COVID-19 specimens originated in the United States, Italy and Spain. T cells, B-cell-depleted T cells, or PBMCs supplied cDNA or gDNA.

In the study's own analysis: Reference gene primer amplification in the assay estimated nucleated cell counts. The protocol was immunoSEQ multiplex PCR, while the TCRdb copy is restricted to in-frame clones and leaves out a portion. The DNA gave D and trimming, while V, J and clone size come from that table. The sample yields approximately 93,000 clones, around 87% seen once. CDR3 length equals 16 residues. V lost 1 base, J lost 10 bases, and 17 bases lay in between. CDR1 SGHVS and CDR2 FQNEAQ come from the germline V gene. The V gene is TRBV7-8, the J gene TRBJ1-6; D unresolved. Input material: peripheral blood. The clonotype originates from a human donor in a cohort sampled during active COVID-19. The CDR3 here is CASSLGADRMGSPLHF. In DNA, the CDR3 is TGTGCCAGCAGCTTAGGGGCAGACCGTATGGGCTCACCCCTCCACTTT.